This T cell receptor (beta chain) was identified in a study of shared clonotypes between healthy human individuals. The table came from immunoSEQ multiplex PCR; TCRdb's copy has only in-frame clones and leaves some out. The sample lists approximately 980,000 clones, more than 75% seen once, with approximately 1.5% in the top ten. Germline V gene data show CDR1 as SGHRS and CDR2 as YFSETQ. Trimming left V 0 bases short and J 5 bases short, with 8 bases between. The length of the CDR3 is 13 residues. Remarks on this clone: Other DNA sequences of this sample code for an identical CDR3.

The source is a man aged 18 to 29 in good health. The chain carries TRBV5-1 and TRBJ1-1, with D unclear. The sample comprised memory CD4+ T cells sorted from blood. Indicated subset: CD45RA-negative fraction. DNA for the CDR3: TGCGCCAGCAGCTTGGAGGGAGGAACTGAAGCTTTCTTT. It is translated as CASSLEGGTEAFF. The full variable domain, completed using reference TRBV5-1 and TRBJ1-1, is KAGVTQTPRYLIKTRGQQVTLSCSPISGHRSVSWYQQTPGQGLQFLFEYFSETQRNKGNFPGRFSGRQFSNSRSEMNVSTLELGDSALYLCASSLEGGTEAFFGQGTRLTVV.